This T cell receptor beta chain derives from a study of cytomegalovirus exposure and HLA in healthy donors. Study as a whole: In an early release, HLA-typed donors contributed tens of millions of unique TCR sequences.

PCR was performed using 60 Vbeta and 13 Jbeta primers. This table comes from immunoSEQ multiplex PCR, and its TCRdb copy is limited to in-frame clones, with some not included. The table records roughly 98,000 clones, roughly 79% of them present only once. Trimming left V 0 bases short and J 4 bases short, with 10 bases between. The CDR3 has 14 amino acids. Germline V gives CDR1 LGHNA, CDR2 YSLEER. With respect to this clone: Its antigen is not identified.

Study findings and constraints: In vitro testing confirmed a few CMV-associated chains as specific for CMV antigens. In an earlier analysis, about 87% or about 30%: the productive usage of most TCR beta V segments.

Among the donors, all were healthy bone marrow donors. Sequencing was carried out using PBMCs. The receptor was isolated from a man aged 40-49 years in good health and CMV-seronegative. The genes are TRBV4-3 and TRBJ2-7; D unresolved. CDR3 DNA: TGCGCCAGCAGCCAAGATCGTATGCGGTACGAGCAGTACTTC. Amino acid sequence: CASSQDRMRYEQYF.